The text below deals with one T cell receptor beta chain. This entry is derived from a study of blood T cell repertoires in COVID-19. Across the study: From the United States, Italy and Spain came samples of acute and convalescent COVID-19. Nucleic acid was either cDNA or gDNA, and it came from T cells, B-cell-depleted T cells, or PBMCs.

Germline assignment: CDR1 SGHNT and CDR2 YYREEE (reference sequence). The CDR3 consists of 14 residues. V was pared by 4 bases and J by 4 bases, with 14 bases between. In the authors' methods: It was from reference gene primer amplification that nucleated cell counts were estimated. The method was immunoSEQ multiplex PCR; TCRdb's version includes in-frame clones alone and lacks a portion of them. V, J and clone size reflect that table, while D and trimming were determined from the DNA. Of over 45,000 clones in the sample, roughly 84% are singletons; the top ten hold roughly three fifths. The source of this sequence is a man between 65 and 79 years old with acute or convalescent COVID-19. The genes are TRBV5-4 and TRBJ1-2; the D gene is possibly TRBD1 (6 bases). Sequences were obtained from peripheral blood. CDR3 DNA: TGTGCCAGCAGCCACGGGACAATAGTCTATGGCTACACCTTC. Its translation: CASSHGTIVYGYTF. Supplemented by reference TRBV5-4 and TRBJ1-2, the full variable domain reads ETGVTQSPTHLIKTRGQQVTLRCSSQSGHNTVSWYQQALGQGPQFIFQYYREEENGRGNFPPRFSGLQFPNYSSELNVNALELDDSALYLCASSHGTIVYGYTFGSGTRLTVV.